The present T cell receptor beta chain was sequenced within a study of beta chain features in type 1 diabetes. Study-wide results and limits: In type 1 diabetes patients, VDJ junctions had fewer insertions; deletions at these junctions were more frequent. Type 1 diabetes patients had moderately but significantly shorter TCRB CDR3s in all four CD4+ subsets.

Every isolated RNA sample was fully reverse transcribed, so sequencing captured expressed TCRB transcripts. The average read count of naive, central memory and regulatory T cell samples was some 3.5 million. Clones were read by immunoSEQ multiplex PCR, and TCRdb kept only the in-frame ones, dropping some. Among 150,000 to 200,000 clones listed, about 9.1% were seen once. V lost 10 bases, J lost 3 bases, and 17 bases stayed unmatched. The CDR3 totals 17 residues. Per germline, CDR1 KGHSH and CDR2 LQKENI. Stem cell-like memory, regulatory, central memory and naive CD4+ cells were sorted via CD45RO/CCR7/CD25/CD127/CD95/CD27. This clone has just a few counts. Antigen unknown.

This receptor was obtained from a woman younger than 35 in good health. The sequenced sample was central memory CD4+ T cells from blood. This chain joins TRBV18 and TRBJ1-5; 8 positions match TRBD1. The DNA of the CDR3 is TGTGCCATCCCCTCCTCGAAACAGGGGGAGGACAATCAGCCCCAGCATTTT. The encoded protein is CAIPSSKQGEDNQPQHF.